This TCR beta chain is from a study of cytomegalovirus exposure and HLA in healthy donors. Primers included in the PCR were 60 Vbeta and 13 Jbeta primers. Sequencing used immunoSEQ multiplex PCR; TCRdb keeps in-frame clones, though not all of them. The data contain 70,000 or so clones, approximately 90% of them singletons. The V gene's germline CDR1 is SEHNR and CDR2 FQNEAQ (reference sequence). The CDR3 consists of 17 residues. This sequence joins TRBV7-9 and TRBJ2-5; the match to TRBD1 covers 7 bases. The end of the DNA is better explained by TRBJ2-7, so the J call may be wrong. This receptor was identified in a young woman in good health and CMV-seronegative. Source material: PBMCs. CDR3 nucleotides: TGTGCCAGCAGCCACCCCCTTCGACAGGGAAGCTCCTACGAGCAGTACTTC. It is translated as CASSHPLRQGSSYEQYF.